This T cell receptor (beta chain) comes out of a study of siplizumab effects on memory and regulatory T cells. The CDR3 totals 14 residues. Trimming took 10 bases from V and 5 from J, leaving 17 bases between them. CDR1 is MNHEY, CDR2 SMNVEV, per germline (reference sequence). It was approximately 9.6 x 10^4 TCR templates that were assayed per sample. Clones were read by immunoSEQ multiplex PCR, and TCRdb kept only the in-frame ones, dropping some. The sample comprises around 83,000 clones, about 90% of which are singletons, and roughly 15% rests with the top ten. Study-wide findings and caveats: The alloresponse seemed to draw substantially on naive T cells, which appeared more diverse than memory cells. Whether proliferating Tregs in siplizumab cultures suppress was not functionally confirmed.

About this clone: Its antigen is unknown.

The sequence was obtained from a human donor in good health. V usage is TRBV27 and J usage is TRBJ2-2; D possibly uses TRBD1 or TRBD2 (6 bases each). Sample: CD4+ T cells sorted from blood. The CDR3: CATTRGPGTGELFF. CDR3 nucleotides: TGTGCCACGACCCGGGGGCCGGGGACCGGGGAGCTGTTTTTT.